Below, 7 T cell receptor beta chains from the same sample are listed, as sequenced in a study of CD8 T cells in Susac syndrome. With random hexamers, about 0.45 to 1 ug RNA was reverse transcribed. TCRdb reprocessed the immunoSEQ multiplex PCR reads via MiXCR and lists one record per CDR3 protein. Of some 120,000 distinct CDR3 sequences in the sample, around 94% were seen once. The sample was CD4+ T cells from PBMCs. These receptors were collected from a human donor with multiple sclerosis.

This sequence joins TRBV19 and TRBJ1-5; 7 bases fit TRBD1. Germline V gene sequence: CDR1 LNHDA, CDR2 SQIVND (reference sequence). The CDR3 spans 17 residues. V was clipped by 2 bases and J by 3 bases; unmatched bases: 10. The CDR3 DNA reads TGTGCCAGTAGTATAAGGGGGACAGCCAGCATCAATCAGCCCCAGCATTTT. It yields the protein CASSIRGTASINQPQHF.

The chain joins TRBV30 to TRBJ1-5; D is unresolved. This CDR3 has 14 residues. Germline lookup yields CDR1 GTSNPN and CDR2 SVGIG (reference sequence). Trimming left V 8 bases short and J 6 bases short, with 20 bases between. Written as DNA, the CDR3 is TGTGCCGGGATGGGCTCCGGGCCTGGTCAGCCCCAGCATTTT. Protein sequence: CAGMGSGPGQPQHF.

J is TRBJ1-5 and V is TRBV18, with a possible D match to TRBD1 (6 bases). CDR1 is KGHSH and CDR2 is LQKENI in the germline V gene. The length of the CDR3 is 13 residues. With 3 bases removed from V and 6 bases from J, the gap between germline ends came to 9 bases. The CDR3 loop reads CASSPRGGQPQHF. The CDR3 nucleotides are TGTGCCAGCTCACCCAGGGGTGGTCAGCCCCAGCATTTT. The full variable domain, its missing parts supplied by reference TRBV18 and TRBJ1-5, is NAGVMQNPRHLVRRRGQEARLRCSPMKGHSHVYWYRQLPEEGLKFMVYLQKENIIDESGMPKERFSAEFPKEGPSILRIQQVVRGDSAAYFCASSPRGGQPQHFGDGTRLSIL.

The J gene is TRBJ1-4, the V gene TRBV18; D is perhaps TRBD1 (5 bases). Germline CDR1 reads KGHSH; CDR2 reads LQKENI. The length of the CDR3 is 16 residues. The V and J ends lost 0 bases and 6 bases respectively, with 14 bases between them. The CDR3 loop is CASSPPQSRADEKLFF. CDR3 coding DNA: TGTGCCAGCTCACCACCCCAGTCCAGGGCTGATGAAAAACTGTTTTTT.

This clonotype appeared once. This chain's CDR3 is CSASEGLGNQPQHF. The CDR3 DNA reads TGCAGTGCTAGTGAGGGGCTGGGCAATCAGCCCCAGCATTTT. The J gene is TRBJ1-5, the V gene TRBV20-1; tentatively, D is TRBD1 (5 bases). The ends were cut back, 3 bases at V and 2 bases at J, with 11 bases in the middle. This CDR3 comprises 14 residues. CDR1 and CDR2 (germline): DFQATT, SNEGSKA (reference sequence).

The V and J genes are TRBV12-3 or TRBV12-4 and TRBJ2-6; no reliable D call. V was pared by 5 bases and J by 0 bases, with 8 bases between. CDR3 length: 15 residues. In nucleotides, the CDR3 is TGTGCCAGCAGTCCTCCTAGCTCTGGGGCCAACGTCCTGACTTTC. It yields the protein CASSPPSSGANVLTF.

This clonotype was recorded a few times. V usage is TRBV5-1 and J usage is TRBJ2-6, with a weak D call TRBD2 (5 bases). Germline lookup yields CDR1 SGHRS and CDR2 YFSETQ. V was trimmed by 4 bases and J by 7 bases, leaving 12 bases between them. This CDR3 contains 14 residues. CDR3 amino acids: CASSVGSTANVLTF. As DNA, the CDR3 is TGCGCCAGCAGCGTGGGGAGTACTGCCAACGTCCTGACTTTC.